The 4 T cell receptor beta chains below come from one sample, sequenced in a study of PD-1 blockade in classical Hodgkin lymphoma (dated by TCRdb to the early 2020s). The receptor library was made with the immunoSEQ multiplex PCR assay. TCRdb's version of the immuneACCESS table is confined to in-frame rearrangements and falls short of the full clone set. An unresolved V gene accounts for under half of the shortfall where checked; the remainder is of unknown origin. For this sample there are 80,000 to 100,000 clones; roughly 91% appear just once. Roughly 2% of the sample belongs to the ten largest clones. The time point label for this specimen denotes: cycle 4 day 1 (C4D1), after 5 to 7 weeks of nivolumab. Every trial patient had relapsed after autologous stem cell transplantation, and cohorts A, B and C differed in prior brentuximab vedotin exposure. Specimen: peripheral blood mononuclear cells (PBMCs), collected before the fourth cycle of nivolumab. These receptors all come from a human donor with classical Hodgkin lymphoma.

This rearrangement joins TRBV21-1 to TRBJ2-5. TRBV21-1 is a pseudogene segment. This CDR3 contains 13 residues. CDR3 coding DNA: TGTGCCAGCGGATTTCGAAGCCAAGAGACCCAGTACTTC. Translating gives CASGFRSQETQYF.

CDR3 nucleotides: TGTGCCAGCAGTTTATCTGGAACCTCCCCCTCCTACGAGCAGTACTTC. It codes for CASSLSGTSPSYEQYF. The chain recombines TRBV27 with TRBJ2-7, with D unresolved. V shed 0 bases and J shed 0 bases, with 12 bases lying between them. The germline V gene encodes CDR1 MNHEY and CDR2 SMNVEV (reference sequence). CDR3 length equals 16 residues.

CDR3 nucleotides: TGTGCCAGCAGTGACTCACGGTCTAGCGACCTCCCGGTAGGTACGCAGTATTTT. It is translated as CASSDSRSSDLPVGTQYF. The chain joins TRBV6-4 to TRBJ2-3; D is possibly TRBD2 (6 bases). Trimming pared 0 bases from V and 8 bases from J, leaving 24 bases between. The CDR3 has 18 amino acids. Germline-derived CDR1 and CDR2 are MRHNA and SNTAGT.

CDR3 coding DNA: TGTGCCAGTAGTGAACAGGTACTCCAGCGCAATGAGCAGTTCTTC. It is translated as CASSEQVLQRNEQFF. The gene calls are TRBV19 and TRBJ2-1, with D maybe TRBD1 (5 bases). This CDR3 spans 15 amino acids. V lost 5 bases and J 6 bases, leaving 17 bases between the germline ends. In germline, CDR1 is LNHDA, CDR2 SQIVND (reference sequence). Full variable domain (outside the CDR3, taken from reference TRBV19 and TRBJ2-1): DGGITQSPKYLFRKEGQNVTLSCEQNLNHDAMYWYRQDPGQGLRLIYYSQIVNDFQKGDIAEGYSVSREKKESFPLTVTSAQKNPTAFYLCASSEQVLQRNEQFFGPGTRLTVL.